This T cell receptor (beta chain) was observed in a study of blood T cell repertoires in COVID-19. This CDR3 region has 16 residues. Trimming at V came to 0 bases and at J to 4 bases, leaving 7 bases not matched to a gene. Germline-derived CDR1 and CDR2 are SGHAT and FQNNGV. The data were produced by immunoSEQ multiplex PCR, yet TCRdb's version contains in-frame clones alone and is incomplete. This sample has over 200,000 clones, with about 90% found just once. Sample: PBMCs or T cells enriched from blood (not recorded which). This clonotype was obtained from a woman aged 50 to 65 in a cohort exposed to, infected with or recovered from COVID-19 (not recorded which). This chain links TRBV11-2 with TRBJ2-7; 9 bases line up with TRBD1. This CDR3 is CASSLDLGTGTYEQYF. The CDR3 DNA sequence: TGTGCCAGCAGCTTAGATCTTGGGACAGGGACGTACGAGCAGTACTTC.